Included here is one TCR beta chain sequence, with context. Its antigen is as yet unknown. The immunoSEQ assay amplified TCRB CDR3 from up to 2 ug DNA. Amplification used 60 V beta primers and 13 J beta primers. Libraries were prepared by immunoSEQ multiplex PCR; TCRdb keeps only in-frame clonotypes and omits some of them. The sample shows approximately 67,000 clones, approximately 80% of them seen only once. These data are taken from a study of glioma-infiltrating T cells after dendritic cell vaccination. Study-level points and caveats: TCR clonality showed no direct relationship with survival.

Trimming stripped 3 bases from V and 5 bases from J, with 13 bases between. Germline V CDR1 and CDR2: SQVTM, ANQGSEA. The CDR3 spans 13 residues. The TCR was taken from a human donor with glioblastoma. V usage is TRBV29-1 and J usage is TRBJ1-1; possibly TRBD1 for D (5 bases). Sequenced here: blood, sampled before dendritic cell vaccination. The CDR3 spells CSVDPPGGTEAFF. The CDR3 bases are TGCAGCGTTGACCCCCCCGGGGGAACTGAAGCTTTCTTT.